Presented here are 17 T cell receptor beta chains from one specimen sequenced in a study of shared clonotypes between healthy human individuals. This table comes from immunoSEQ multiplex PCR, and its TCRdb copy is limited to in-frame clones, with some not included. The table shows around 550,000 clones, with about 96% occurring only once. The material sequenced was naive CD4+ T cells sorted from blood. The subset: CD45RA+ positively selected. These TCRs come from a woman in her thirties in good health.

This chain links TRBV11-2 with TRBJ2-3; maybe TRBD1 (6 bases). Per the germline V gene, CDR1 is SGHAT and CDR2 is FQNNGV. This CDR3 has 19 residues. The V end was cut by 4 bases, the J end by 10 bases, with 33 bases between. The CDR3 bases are TGTGCCAGCAGCTCCATAGCGACCGGGACACCCTTTTCTACGATTGCGCAGTATTTT. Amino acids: CASSSIATGTPFSTIAQYF. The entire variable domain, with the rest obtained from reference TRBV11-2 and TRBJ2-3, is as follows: EAGVAQSPRYKIIEKRQSVAFWCNPISGHATLYWYQQILGQGPKLLIQFQNNGVVDDSQLPKDRFSAERLKGVDSTLKIQPAKLEDSAVYLCASSSIATGTPFSTIAQYFGPGTRLTVL.

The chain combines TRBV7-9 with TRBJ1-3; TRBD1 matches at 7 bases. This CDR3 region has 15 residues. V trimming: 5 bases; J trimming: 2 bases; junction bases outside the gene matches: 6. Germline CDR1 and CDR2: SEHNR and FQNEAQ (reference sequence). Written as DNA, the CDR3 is TGTGCCAGCAGCCAAAACCAGGGGGCTGGAAACACCATATATTTT. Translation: CASSQNQGAGNTIYF.

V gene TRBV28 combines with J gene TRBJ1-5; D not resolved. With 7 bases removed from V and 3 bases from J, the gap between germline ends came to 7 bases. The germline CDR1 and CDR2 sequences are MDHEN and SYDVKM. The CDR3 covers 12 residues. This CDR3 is CASMGSNQPQHF. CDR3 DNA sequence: TGTGCCAGCATGGGATCCAATCAGCCCCAGCATTTT.

Here the CDR3 reads CASSALGRINEQFF. The CDR3 region has the DNA TGTGCCAGCAGTGCCCTGGGCCGAATCAATGAGCAGTTCTTC. The chain employs TRBV6-4 and TRBJ2-1, with D uncertain. V lost 4 bases, J lost 6 bases, and 13 bases lay in between. The CDR3 length is 14 residues. Germline loops: CDR1 MRHNA, CDR2 SNTAGT.

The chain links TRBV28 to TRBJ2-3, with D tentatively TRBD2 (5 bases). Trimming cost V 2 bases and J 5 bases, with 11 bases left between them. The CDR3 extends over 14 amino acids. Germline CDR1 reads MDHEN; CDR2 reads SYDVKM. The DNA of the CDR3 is TGTGCCAGCAGTTTACGGACCGGGGTAGATACGCAGTATTTT. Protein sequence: CASSLRTGVDTQYF.

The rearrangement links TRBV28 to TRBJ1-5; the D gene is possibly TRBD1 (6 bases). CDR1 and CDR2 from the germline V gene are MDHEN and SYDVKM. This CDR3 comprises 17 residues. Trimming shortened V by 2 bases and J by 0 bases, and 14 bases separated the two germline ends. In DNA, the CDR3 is TGTGCCAGCAGTTTACTCTTCGGGGGGCTTAGCAATCAGCCCCAGCATTTT. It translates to CASSLLFGGLSNQPQHF.

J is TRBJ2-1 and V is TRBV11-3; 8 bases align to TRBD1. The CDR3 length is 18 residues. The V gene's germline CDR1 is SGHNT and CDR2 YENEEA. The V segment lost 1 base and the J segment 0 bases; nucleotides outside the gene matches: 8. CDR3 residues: CASSLAQRDRSSYNEQFF. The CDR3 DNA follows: TGTGCCAGCAGCTTAGCGCAACGGGACAGGAGCTCCTACAATGAGCAGTTCTTC.

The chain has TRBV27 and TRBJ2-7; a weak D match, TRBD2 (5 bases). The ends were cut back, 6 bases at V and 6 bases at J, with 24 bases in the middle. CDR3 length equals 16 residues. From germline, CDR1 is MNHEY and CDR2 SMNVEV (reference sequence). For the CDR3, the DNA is TGTGCCAGCAGGCCCCACGGTGGGTGGCGGGTGTTCGAGCAGTACTTC. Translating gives CASRPHGGWRVFEQYF.

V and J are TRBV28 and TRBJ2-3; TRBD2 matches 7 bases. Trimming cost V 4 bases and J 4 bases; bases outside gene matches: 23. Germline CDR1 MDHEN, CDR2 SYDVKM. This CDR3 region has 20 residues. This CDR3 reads CASSSASGIYDPLGADTQYF. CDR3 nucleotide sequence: TGTGCCAGCAGTTCTGCCAGCGGGATTTACGACCCTCTCGGGGCAGATACGCAGTATTTT.

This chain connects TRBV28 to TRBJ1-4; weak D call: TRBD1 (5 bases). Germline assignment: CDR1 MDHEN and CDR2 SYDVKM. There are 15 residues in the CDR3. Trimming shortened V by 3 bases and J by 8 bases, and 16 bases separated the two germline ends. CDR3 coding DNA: TGTGCCAGCAGTTTTGAGGGTCTGCGGGGGGAAAAACTGTTTTTT. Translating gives CASSFEGLRGEKLFF.

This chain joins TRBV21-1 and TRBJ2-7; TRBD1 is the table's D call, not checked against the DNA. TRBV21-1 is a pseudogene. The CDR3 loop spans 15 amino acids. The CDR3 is CASSKAGLTLRKQYF. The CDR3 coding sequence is TGTGCCAGCAGCAAAGCTGGGCTGACGCTACGGAAGCAGTACTTC.

For the CDR3, the DNA is TGCGCCAGCACGCCTGAGGGACTAGCTACCTACGAGCAGTACTTC. Its protein is CASTPEGLATYEQYF. V and J are TRBV5-1 and TRBJ2-7; 9 bases line up with TRBD2. The CDR3 covers 15 residues. Germline assignment: CDR1 SGHRS and CDR2 YFSETQ. Trimming at V came to 6 bases and at J to 2 bases, leaving 9 bases not matched to a gene. Full variable domain (rest looked up from reference TRBV5-1 and TRBJ2-7): KAGVTQTPRYLIKTRGQQVTLSCSPISGHRSVSWYQQTPGQGLQFLFEYFSETQRNKGNFPGRFSGRQFSNSRSEMNVSTLELGDSALYLCASTPEGLATYEQYFGPGTRLTVT.

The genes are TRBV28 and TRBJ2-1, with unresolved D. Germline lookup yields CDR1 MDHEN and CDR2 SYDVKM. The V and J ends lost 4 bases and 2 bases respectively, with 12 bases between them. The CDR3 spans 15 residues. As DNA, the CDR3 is TGTGCCAGCAGTTCCCAGGTTAATCCCTACAATGAGCAGTTCTTC. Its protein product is CASSSQVNPYNEQFF. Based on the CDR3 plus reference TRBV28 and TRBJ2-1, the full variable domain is DVKVTQSSRYLVKRTGEKVFLECVQDMDHENMFWYRQDPGLGLRLIYFSYDVKMKEKGDIPEGYSVSREKKERFSLILESASTNQTSMYLCASSSQVNPYNEQFFGPGTRLTVL.

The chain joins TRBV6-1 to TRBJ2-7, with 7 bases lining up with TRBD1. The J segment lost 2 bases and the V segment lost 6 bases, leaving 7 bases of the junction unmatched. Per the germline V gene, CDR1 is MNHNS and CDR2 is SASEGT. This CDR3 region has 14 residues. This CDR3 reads CASRAWQGAYEQYF. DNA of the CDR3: TGTGCCAGCAGGGCCTGGCAGGGGGCCTACGAGCAGTACTTC.

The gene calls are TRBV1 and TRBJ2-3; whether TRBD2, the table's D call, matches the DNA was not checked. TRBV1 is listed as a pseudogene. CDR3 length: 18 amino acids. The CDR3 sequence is CTRRLAENPAHPADTQYF. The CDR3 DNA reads TGCACCAGGAGACTAGCGGAAAACCCTGCTCACCCCGCAGATACGCAGTATTTT.

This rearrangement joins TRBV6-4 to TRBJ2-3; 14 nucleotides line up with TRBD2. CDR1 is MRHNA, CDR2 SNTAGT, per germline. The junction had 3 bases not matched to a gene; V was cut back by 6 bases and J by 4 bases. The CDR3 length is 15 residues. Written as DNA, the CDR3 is TGTGCCAGCAGGAGACTAGCGGGAGGGGCAGATACGCAGTATTTT. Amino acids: CASRRLAGGADTQYF.

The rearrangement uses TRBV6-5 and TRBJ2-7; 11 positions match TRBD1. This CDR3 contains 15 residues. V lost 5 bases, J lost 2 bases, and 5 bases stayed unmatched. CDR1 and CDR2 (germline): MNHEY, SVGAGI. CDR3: CASSGPGQGAYEQYF. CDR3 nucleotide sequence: TGTGCCAGCAGTGGACCGGGACAGGGGGCCTACGAGCAGTACTTC.